This TCR beta chain was obtained from a study of CD8 T cells in ankylosing spondylitis. The authors made TCR beta libraries by quantitative 5'-RACE with molecular barcodes. TCRdb re-derived calls from the 5' RACE reads in MiXCR, one entry per CDR3 protein. Of over 700,000 distinct CDR3 sequences detected, around 20% appear once; the ten largest clones hold around 20%. Study outcomes and limitations: As reported, disease-linked clones showed significant enrichment in matched ankylosing spondylitis synovial fluid. Blood from ankylosing spondylitis patients appeared to carry a characteristic roughly 8-variant TCR beta motif. Relatively rare in peripheral blood, disease-linked clones were also CD8+. In reactive arthritis synovial fluid and blood, some motif variants had been reported before.

This clonotype turned up a few times. Antigen specificity is unknown. This CDR3 has 13 amino acids. The V and J ends lost 7 bases and 0 bases respectively, with 7 bases between them. The V gene's germline CDR1 is SNHLY and CDR2 FYNNEI. The sequenced sample was blood, either unsorted or a sorted T cell fraction (not recorded which). The rearrangement links TRBV2 to TRBJ1-5, with D uncertain. The receptor was isolated from a male donor with ankylosing spondylitis. The CDR3 bases are TGTGCCAGCATGAGAGATAGCAATCAGCCCCAGCATTTT. Protein sequence: CASMRDSNQPQHF.